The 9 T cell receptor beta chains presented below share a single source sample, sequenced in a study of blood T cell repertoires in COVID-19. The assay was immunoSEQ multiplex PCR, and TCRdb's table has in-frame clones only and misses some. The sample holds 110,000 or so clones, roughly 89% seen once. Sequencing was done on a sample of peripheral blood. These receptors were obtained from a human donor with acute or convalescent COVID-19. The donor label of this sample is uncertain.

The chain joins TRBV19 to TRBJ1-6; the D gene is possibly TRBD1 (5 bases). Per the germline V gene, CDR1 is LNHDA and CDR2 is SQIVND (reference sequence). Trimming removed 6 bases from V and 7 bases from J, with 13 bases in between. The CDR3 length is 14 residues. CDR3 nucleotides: TGTGCCAGTAGAAGGCAGGGAGGAAATTCACCCCTCCACTTT. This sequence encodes CASRRQGGNSPLHF.

The CDR3 here is CASSRSSGGYNEQFF. The CDR3 nucleotides read TGTGCCAGTAGTCGCTCTAGCGGGGGGTACAATGAGCAGTTCTTC. The rearrangement uses TRBV27 and TRBJ2-1, with 11 bases aligning to TRBD2. Germline trimming cut 9 bases from V and 4 bases from J; bases unmatched to any gene: 8. The CDR3 consists of 15 residues. Per germline, CDR1 MNHEY and CDR2 SMNVEV (reference sequence).

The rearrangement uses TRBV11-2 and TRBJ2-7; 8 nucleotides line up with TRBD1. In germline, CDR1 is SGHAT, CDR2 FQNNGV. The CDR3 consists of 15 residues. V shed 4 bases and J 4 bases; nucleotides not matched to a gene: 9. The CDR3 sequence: CASSSTDRGIYEQYF. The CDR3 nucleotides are TGTGCCAGCAGCTCGACTGACAGGGGTATATACGAGCAGTACTTC.

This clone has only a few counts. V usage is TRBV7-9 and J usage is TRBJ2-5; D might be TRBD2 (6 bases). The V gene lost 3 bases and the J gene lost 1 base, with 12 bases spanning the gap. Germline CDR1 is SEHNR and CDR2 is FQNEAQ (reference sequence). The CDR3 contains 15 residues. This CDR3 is CASSFGGQLQETQYF. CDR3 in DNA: TGTGCCAGCAGCTTTGGAGGGCAGCTCCAAGAGACCCAGTACTTC.

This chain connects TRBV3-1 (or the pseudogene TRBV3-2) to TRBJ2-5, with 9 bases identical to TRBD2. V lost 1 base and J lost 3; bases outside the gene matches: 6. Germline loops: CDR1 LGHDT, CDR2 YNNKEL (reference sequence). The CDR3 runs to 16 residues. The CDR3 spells CASSQVRAGGKETQYF. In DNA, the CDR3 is TGTGCCAGCAGCCAAGTACGAGCGGGAGGAAAAGAGACCCAGTACTTC.

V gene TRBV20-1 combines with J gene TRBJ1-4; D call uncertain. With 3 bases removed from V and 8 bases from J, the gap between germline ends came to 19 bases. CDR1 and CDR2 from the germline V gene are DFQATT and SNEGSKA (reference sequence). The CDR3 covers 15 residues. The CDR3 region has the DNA TGCAGTGCTAGTAATGAGGCCCGACCCGGGGAAAAACTGTTTTTT. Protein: CSASNEARPGEKLFF.

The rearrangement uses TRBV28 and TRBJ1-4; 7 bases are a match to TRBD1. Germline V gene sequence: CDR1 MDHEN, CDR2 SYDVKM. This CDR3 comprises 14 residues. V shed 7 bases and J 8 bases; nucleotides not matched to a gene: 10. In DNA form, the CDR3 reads TGTGCCAGCACATGGACAGGTGATGGAGAAAAACTGTTTTTT. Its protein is CASTWTGDGEKLFF.

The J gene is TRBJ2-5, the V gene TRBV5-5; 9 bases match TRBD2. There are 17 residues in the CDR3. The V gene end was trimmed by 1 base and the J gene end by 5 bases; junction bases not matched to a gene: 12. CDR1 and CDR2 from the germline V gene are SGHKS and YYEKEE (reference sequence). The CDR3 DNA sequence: TGTGCCAGCAGCTTGCTGGTCGGAGCGGGGGGCCGGGAGACCCAGTACTTC. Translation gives CASSLLVGAGGRETQYF.

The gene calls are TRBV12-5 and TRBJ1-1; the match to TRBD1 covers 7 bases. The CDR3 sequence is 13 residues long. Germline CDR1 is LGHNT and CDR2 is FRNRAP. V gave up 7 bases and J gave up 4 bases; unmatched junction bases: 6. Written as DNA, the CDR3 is TGTGCTAGTGAAGGGACAGTAGCCACTGAAGCTTTCTTT. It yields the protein CASEGTVATEAFF.